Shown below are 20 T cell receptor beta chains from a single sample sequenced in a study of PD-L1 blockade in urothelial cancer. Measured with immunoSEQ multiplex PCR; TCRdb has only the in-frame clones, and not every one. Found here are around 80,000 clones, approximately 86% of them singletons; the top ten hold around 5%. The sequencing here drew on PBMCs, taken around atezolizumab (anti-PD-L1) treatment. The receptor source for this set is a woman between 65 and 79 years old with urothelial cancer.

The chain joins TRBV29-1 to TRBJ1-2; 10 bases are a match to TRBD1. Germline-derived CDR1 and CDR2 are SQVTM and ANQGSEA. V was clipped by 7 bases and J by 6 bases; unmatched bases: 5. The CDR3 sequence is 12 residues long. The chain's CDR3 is CSAGGQGNGYTF. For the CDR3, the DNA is TGCAGCGCGGGGGGACAGGGGAATGGCTACACCTTC.

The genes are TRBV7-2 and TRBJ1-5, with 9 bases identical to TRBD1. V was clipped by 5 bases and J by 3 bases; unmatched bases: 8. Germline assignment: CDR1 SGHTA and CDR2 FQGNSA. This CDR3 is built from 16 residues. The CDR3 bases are TGTGCCAGCAGCCGCGCCGGGACAGGGATCAATCAGCCCCAGCATTTT. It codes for CASSRAGTGINQPQHF.

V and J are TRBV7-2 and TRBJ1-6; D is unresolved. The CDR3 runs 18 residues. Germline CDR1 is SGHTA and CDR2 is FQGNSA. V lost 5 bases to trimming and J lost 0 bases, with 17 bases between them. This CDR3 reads CASSRGWRVGSYNSPLHF. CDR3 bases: TGTGCCAGCAGCCGAGGTTGGAGGGTGGGCTCCTATAATTCACCCCTCCACTTT. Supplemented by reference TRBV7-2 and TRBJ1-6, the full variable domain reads GAGVSQSPSNKVTEKGKDVELRCDPISGHTALYWYRQSLGQGLEFLIYFQGNSAPDKSGLPSDRFSAERTGGSVSTLTIQRTQQEDSAVYLCASSRGWRVGSYNSPLHFGNGTRLTVT.

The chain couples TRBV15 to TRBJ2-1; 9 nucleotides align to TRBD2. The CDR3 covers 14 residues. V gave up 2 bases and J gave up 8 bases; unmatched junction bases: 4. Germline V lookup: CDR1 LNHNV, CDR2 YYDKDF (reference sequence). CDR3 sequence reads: CATSRRRGGDEQFF. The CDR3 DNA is TGTGCCACCAGCAGACGACGCGGGGGGGATGAGCAGTTCTTC.

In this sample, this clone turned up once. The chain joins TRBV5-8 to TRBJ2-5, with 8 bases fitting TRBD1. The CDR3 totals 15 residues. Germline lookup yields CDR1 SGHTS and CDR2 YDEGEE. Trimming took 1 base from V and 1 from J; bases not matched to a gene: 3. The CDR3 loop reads CASSLLRGPQETQYF. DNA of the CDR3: TGTGCCAGCAGCTTGCTCAGGGGGCCCCAAGAGACCCAGTACTTC.

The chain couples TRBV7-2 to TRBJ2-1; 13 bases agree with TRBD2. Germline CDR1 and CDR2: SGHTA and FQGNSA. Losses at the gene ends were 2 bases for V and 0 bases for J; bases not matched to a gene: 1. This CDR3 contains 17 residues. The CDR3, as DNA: TGTGCCAGCAGCTTAAGACTAGCGGGGGGCTCCTACAATGAGCAGTTCTTC. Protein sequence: CASSLRLAGGSYNEQFF.

The CDR3 loop reads CASSAQGASYNEQFF. CDR3 nucleotides: TGTGCCAGTAGTGCCCAGGGGGCCTCCTACAATGAGCAGTTCTTC. The chain has TRBV19 and TRBJ2-1; TRBD1 matches at 8 bases. The CDR3 has 15 amino acids. Unmatched junction bases numbered 3, after V lost 5 bases and J lost 0 bases. Germline V gives CDR1 LNHDA, CDR2 SQIVND (reference sequence).

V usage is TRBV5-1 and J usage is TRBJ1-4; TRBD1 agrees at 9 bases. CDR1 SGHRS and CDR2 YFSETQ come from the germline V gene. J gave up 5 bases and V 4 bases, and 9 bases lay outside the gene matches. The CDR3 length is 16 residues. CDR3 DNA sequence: TGCGCCAGCAGCGTCCAACAGGGGGCGGGGAATGAAAAACTGTTTTTT. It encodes CASSVQQGAGNEKLFF. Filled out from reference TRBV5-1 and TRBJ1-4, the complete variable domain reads KAGVTQTPRYLIKTRGQQVTLSCSPISGHRSVSWYQQTPGQGLQFLFEYFSETQRNKGNFPGRFSGRQFSNSRSEMNVSTLELGDSALYLCASSVQQGAGNEKLFFGSGTQLSVL.

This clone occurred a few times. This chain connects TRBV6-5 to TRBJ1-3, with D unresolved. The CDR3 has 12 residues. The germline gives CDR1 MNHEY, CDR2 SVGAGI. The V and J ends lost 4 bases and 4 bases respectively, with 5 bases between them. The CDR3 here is CASSSQGNTIYF. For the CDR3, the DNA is TGTGCCAGCAGTTCTCAGGGAAACACCATATATTTT.

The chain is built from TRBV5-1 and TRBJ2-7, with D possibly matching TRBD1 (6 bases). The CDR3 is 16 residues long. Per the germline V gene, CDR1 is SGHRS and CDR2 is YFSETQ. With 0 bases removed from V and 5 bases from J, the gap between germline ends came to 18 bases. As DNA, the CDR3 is TGCGCCAGCAGCTTGGGGGCCAGGGGTTTTCCTGACGAGCAGTACTTC. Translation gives CASSLGARGFPDEQYF.

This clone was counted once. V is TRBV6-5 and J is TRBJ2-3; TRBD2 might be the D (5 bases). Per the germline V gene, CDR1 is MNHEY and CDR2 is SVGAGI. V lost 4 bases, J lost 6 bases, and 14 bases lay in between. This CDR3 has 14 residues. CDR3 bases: TGTGCCAGCAGTTCCCGGACTCCGACGGATACGCAGTATTTT. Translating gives CASSSRTPTDTQYF.

In DNA, the CDR3 is TGTGCCAGCAGCCAAGATCTGGGCGCCAGGGAGGGTATCAATGAGCAGTTCTTC. The encoded protein is CASSQDLGAREGINEQFF. This chain joins TRBV14 and TRBJ2-1, with 7 bases lining up with TRBD2. This CDR3 comprises 18 residues. V trimming: 0 bases; J trimming: 6 bases; junction bases outside the gene matches: 14. Germline assignment: CDR1 SGHDN and CDR2 FVKESK.

The DNA for the CDR3 is TGCGCCAGCAGCCCTAGAAGGGACAGGTCCTACGAGCAGTACTTC. It translates to CASSPRRDRSYEQYF. This chain uses TRBV4-1 with TRBJ2-7; TRBD1 matches at 8 bases. V lost 4 bases and J lost 1; bases outside the gene matches: 6. This CDR3 has 15 amino acids. Germline CDR1 is MGHRA and CDR2 is YSYEKL.

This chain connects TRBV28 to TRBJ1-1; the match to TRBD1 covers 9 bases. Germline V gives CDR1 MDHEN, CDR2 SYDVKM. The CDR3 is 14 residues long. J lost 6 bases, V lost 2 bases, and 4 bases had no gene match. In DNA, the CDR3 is TGTGCCAGCAGTTTACCGGGACAGGGCCCTGAAGCTTTCTTT. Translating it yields CASSLPGQGPEAFF.

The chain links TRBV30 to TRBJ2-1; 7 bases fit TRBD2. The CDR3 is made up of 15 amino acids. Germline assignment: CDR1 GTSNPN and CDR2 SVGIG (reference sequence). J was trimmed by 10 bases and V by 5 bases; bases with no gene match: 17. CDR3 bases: TGTGCCTGGGGTGGGACGGGAGGCCCTTGGGGGGAGCAGTTCTTC. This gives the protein CAWGGTGGPWGEQFF.

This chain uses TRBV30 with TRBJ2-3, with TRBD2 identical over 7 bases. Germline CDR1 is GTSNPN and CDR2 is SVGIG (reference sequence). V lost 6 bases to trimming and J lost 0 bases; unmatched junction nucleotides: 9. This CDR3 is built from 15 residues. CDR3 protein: CACTRPSGSTDTQYF. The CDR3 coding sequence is TGTGCCTGTACTCGTCCTAGCGGCAGCACAGATACGCAGTATTTT. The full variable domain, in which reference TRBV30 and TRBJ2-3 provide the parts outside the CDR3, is SQTIHQWPATLVQPVGSPLSLECTVEGTSNPNLYWYRQAAGRGLQLLFYSVGIGQISSEVPQNLSASRPQDRQFILSSKKLLLSDSGFYLCACTRPSGSTDTQYFGPGTRLTVL.

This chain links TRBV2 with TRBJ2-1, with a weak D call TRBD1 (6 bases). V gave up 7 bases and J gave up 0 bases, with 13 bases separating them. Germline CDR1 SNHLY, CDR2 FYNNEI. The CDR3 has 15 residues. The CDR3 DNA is TGTGCCAGCAAAGGGGGAGTGGCCTCCTACAATGAGCAGTTCTTC. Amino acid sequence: CASKGGVASYNEQFF.

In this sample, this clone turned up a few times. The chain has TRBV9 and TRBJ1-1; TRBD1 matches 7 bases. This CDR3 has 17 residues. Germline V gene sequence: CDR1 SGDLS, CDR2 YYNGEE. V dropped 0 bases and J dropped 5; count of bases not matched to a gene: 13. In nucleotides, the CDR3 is TGTGCCAGCAGCGTAGGGGTGACAGGGCCGATTTGGACTGAAGCTTTCTTT. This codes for CASSVGVTGPIWTEAFF.

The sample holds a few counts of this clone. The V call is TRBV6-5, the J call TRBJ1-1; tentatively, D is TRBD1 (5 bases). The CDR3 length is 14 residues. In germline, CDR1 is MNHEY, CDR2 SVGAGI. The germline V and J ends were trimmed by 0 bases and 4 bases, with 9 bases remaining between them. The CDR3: CASSYSLGVTEAFF. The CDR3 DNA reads TGTGCCAGCAGTTACTCATTAGGGGTCACTGAAGCTTTCTTT.

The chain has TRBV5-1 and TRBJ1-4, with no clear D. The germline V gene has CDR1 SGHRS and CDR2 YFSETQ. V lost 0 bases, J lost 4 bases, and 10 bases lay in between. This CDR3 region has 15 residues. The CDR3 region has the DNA TGCGCCAGCAGCTTGGCCGGGATCAATAATGAAAAACTGTTTTTT. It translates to CASSLAGINNEKLFF.